This entry concerns a single T cell receptor (beta chain). This sample stems from a study of blood T cell repertoires in COVID-19. Overall study context: Collection of acute and convalescent COVID-19 samples took place in the United States, Italy and Spain. T cells, B-cell-depleted T cells, or PBMCs supplied cDNA or gDNA.

Source study methods: The authors estimated nucleated cell counts from reference gene primer amplification. TCRdb keeps only in-frame clones here, not all; method: immunoSEQ multiplex PCR. V, J and clone size were drawn from that table, and D and trimming were deduced from the DNA. This table has 150,000 or so clones, roughly four fifths appearing once. The clonotype comes from a human donor in a cohort sampled during active COVID-19. The sequenced material came from peripheral blood.

The CDR3 loop is CASTVRGGSRNTEAFF. The CDR3 nucleotides read TGTGCCAGCACCGTGCGGGGGGGCTCGAGGAACACTGAAGCTTTCTTT. The V call is TRBV2, the J call TRBJ1-1, with D perhaps TRBD1 (6 bases). This CDR3 has 16 residues. Trimming took 7 bases from V and 1 from J, leaving 19 bases between them. CDR1 and CDR2 (germline): SNHLY, FYNNEI. The complete variable domain, with remaining parts taken from reference TRBV2 and TRBJ1-1, reads EPEVTQTPSHQVTQMGQEVILRCVPISNHLYFYWYRQILGQKVEFLVSFYNNEISEKSEIFDDQFSVERPDGSNFTLKIRSTKLEDSAMYFCASTVRGGSRNTEAFFGQGTRLTVV.